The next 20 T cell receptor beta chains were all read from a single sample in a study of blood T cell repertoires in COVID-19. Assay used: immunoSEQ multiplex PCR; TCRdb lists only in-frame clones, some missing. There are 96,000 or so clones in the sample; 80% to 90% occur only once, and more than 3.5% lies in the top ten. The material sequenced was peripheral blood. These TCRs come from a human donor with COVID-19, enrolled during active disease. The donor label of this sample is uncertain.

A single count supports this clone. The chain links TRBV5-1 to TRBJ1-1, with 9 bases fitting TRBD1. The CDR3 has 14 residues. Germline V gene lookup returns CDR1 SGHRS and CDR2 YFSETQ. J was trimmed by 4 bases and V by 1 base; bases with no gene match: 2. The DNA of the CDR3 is TGCGCCAGCAGCTTGTGGGACAGGGTCACTGAAGCTTTCTTT. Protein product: CASSLWDRVTEAFF.

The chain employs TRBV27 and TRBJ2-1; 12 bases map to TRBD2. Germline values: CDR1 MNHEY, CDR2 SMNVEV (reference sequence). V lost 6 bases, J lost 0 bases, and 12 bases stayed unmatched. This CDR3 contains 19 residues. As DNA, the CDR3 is TGTGCCAGCAGACCCGACGGACTAGCGGGGAAGAGCTCCTACAATGAGCAGTTCTTC. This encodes CASRPDGLAGKSSYNEQFF.

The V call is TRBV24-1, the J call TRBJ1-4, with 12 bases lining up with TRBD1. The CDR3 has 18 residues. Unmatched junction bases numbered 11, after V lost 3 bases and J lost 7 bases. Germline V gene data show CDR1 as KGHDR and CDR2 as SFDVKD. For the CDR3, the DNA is TGTGCCACCAGTGATGGCTCGGGACAGGGGGCGAAGGGTGAAAAACTGTTTTTT. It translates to CATSDGSGQGAKGEKLFF.

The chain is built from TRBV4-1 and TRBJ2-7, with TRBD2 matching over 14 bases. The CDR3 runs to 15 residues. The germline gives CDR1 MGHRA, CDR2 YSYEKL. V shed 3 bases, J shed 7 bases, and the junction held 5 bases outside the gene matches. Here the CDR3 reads CASSQGTSGRREQYF. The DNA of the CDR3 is TGCGCCAGCAGCCAGGGGACTAGCGGGAGAAGAGAGCAGTACTTC.

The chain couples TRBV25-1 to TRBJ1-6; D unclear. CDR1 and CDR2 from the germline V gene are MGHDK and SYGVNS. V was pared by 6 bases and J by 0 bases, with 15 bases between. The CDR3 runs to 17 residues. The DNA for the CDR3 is TGTGCCAGCAGCGACTTCACACCGAACTCCTATAATTCACCCCTCCACTTT. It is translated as CASSDFTPNSYNSPLHF.

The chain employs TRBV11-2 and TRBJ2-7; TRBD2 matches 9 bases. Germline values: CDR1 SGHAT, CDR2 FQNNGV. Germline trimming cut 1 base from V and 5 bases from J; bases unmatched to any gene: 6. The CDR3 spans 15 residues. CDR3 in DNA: TGTGCCAGCAGCTTAGCCTCAGCGGGGGGAAACGAGCAGTACTTC. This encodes CASSLASAGGNEQYF.

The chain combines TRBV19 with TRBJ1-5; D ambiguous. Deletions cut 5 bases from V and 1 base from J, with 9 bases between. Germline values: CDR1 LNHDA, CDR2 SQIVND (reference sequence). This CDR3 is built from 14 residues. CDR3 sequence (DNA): TGTGCCAGTAGTGGTCTAAGAAGCAATCAGCCCCAGCATTTT. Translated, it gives CASSGLRSNQPQHF.

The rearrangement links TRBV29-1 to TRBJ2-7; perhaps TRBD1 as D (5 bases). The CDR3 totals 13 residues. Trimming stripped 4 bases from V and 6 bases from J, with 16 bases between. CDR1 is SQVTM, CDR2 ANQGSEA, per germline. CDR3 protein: CSVGVVGQGEQYF. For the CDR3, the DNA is TGCAGCGTTGGAGTTGTTGGGCAGGGCGAGCAGTACTTC.

This CDR3 is CASRLVIQGLYQPQHF. DNA of the CDR3: TGTGCAAGTCGCTTAGTCATACAGGGTTTGTATCAGCCCCAGCATTTT. V usage is TRBV12-2 and J usage is TRBJ1-5; no DNA check was done on the table's D call, TRBD1. TRBV12-2 is a pseudogene locus. The CDR3 has 16 amino acids.

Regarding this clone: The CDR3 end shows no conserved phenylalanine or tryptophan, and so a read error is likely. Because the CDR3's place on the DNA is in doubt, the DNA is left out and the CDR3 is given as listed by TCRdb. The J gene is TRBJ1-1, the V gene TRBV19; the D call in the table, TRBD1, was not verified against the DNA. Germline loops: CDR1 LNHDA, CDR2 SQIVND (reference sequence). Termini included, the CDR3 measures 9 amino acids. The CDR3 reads CASKIGTLT.

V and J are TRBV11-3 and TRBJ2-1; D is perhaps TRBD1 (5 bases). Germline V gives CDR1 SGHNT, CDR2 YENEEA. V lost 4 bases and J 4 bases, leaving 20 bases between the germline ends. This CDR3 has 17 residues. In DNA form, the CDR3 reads TGTGCCAGCAGCTCCAAATCGGACAAGATAACTTACAATGAGCAGTTCTTC. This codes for CASSSKSDKITYNEQFF.

CDR3 region: CASSTDRGPGGITYNEQFF. CDR3 DNA: TGTGCCAGCAGCACTGACAGGGGCCCGGGCGGGATAACCTACAATGAGCAGTTCTTC. The rearrangement joins TRBV3-1 (or the pseudogene TRBV3-2) to TRBJ2-1; 8 bases line up with TRBD1. V trimming: 5 bases; J trimming: 2 bases; junction bases outside the gene matches: 17. CDR1 is LGHDT and CDR2 is YNNKEL in the germline V gene (reference sequence). The CDR3 consists of 19 residues.

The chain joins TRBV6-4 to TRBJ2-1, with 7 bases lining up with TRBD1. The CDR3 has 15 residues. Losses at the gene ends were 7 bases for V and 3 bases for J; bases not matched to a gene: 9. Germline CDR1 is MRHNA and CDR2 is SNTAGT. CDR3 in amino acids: CASNLTGSLYNEQFF. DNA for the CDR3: TGTGCCAGCAATCTGACAGGGTCCCTCTACAATGAGCAGTTCTTC.

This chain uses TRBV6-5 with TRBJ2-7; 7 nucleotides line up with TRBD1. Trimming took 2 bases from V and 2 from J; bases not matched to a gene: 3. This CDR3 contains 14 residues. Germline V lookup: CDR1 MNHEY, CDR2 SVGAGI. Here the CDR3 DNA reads TGTGCCAGCAGTTACACCGGGACAGCCTACGAGCAGTACTTC. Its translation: CASSYTGTAYEQYF.

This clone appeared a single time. DNA of the CDR3: TGTGCCAGCAGCCACGGGGGAGACGGTGAGCAGTTCTTC. It yields the protein CASSHGGDGEQFF. The chain has TRBV12-3 or TRBV12-4 and TRBJ2-1; tentatively, D is TRBD2 (6 bases). The V end lost 6 bases, the J end lost 9 bases, and 15 bases lay between the germline ends. The CDR3 spans 13 residues.

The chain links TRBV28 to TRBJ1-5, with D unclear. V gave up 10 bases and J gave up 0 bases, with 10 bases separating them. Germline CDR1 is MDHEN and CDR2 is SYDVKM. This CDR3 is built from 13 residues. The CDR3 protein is CATRGGSNQPQHF. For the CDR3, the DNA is TGTGCCACCCGAGGCGGTAGCAATCAGCCCCAGCATTTT. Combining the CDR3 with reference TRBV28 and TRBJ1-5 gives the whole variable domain DVKVTQSSRYLVKRTGEKVFLECVQDMDHENMFWYRQDPGLGLRLIYFSYDVKMKEKGDIPEGYSVSREKKERFSLILESASTNQTSMYLCATRGGSNQPQHFGDGTRLSIL.

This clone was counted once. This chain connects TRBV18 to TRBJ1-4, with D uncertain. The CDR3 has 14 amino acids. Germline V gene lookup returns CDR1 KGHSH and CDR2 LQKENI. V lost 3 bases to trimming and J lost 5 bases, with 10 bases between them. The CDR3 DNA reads TGTGCCAGCTCACCCCCCTCCGTAAATGAAAAACTGTTTTTT. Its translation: CASSPPSVNEKLFF.

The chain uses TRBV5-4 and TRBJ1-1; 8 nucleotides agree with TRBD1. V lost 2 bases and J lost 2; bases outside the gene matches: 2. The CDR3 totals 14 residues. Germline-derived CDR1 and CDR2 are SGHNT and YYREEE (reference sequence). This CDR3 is CASSFGQGNTEAFF. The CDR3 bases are TGTGCCAGCAGCTTTGGACAGGGCAACACTGAAGCTTTCTTT. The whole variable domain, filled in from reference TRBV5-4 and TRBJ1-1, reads ETGVTQSPTHLIKTRGQQVTLRCSSQSGHNTVSWYQQALGQGPQFIFQYYREEENGRGNFPPRFSGLQFPNYSSELNVNALELDDSALYLCASSFGQGNTEAFFGQGTRLTVV.

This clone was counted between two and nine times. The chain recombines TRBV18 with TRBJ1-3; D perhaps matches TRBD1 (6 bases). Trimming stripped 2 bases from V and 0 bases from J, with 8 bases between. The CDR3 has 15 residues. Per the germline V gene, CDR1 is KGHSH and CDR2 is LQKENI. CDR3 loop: CASSPGQFSGNTIYF. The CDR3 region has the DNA TGTGCCAGCTCACCAGGACAGTTCTCTGGAAACACCATATATTTT.

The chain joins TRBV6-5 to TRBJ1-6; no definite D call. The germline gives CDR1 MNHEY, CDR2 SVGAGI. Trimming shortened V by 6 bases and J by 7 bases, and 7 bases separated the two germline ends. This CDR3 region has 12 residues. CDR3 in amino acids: CASRSNNSPLHF. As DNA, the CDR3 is TGTGCCAGCAGGAGTAACAATTCACCCCTCCACTTT.